This TCR beta chain was found in a study of cytomegalovirus exposure and HLA in healthy donors (dated by TCRdb to the late 2010s). About the full investigation: According to a later analysis, one platform produced both the approximately 110 validation repertoires and the 666 repertoires of the first cohort. The study was designed to test whether signatures of past pathogen exposure could be identified by cataloging public T cell receptors. Along with the approximately 620-subject first cohort, a separate validation cohort of approximately 110 different subjects was used. To predict cytomegalovirus infection status, the study brought together high-throughput TCR immunosequencing, statistical association of individual TCRs with disease status, and machine learning.

A note on this clone: There is no known antigen for this receptor. Base qualities are not recorded, but no much larger clone differs from it by a single base.

Paper-wide results and their limitations: In the study, about 150 TCR beta chains were listed as associated with cytomegalovirus. The authors suggested that the approach could potentially be extended to other disease states and immunological phenotypes. In vitro tests confirmed that a few of the cytomegalovirus-associated TCR beta chains recognize cytomegalovirus antigens. All 120 or so repertoires were used to score co-occurrence in the validation cohort in a later analysis, because that analysis had no HLA typing for the cohort. A later analysis found that TCRs clustered in the first cohort also tended to co-occur in the 95 to 150 validation repertoires, with 94% of cluster scores above 0. Most TCR sequences were observed very rarely across donors, whereas some public TCRs were present in many individuals. The classifier was reported to diagnose cytomegalovirus status with high specificity and sensitivity in both the original and validation cohorts.

Library construction relied on the immunoSEQ multiplex PCR assay. The published analysis was carried out like this. A statistical classification framework was built for diagnosing cytomegalovirus status from the catalog of TCR beta chain sequences. The immuneACCESS repertoire file appears here via TCRdb, limited to in-frame rearrangements. These files lack a portion of the clones; in checked studies, under half of the deficit traces to unresolved V genes, and the cause of the others is not known. The DNA was the basis for D and trimming; V, J and clone size are from that table. The sample data list about 110,000 clones, and around 85% of these were observed just once. The ten largest clones add up to about 2.9% of the sample. Separate from the approximately 670-subject first cohort, the validation cohort of 120 subjects was the group to which the donors belonged. From its cysteine to its phenylalanine, the CDR3 spans 13 amino acids. Of all the DNA, just the CDR3 is kept, 39 bases in frame from base 1. The germline V gene sets CDR1 to MDHEN and CDR2 to SYDVKM. The trim is 7 bases for V and 0 bases for J, with a gap of 10 bases between the germline ends.

The receptor was derived from a woman aged 18-29 years in good health and CMV-seronegative. Specimen: PBMCs. The chain is made from TRBV28 and TRBJ2-7; the D gene is perhaps TRBD1, on 6 matching bases. CDR3 protein: CASTWDTSYEQYF. The DNA sequence is given as TGTGCCAGCACCTGGGACACCTCCTACGAGCAGTACTTC.